The next 26 T cell receptor beta chains were all read from a single sample in a study of human T cells and chemical hapten exposure. TCRdb ran MiXCR on the RACE reads and lists one entry per CDR3 protein. The table lists about 170,000 distinct CDR3 sequences, 28% of them singletons. The time point was: patch test 3, about 24 weeks after DPC sensitization. Regarding treatment: therapeutic diphenylcyclopropenone sensitization with weekly scalp DPC. The sample was whole blood, taken in connection with sensitization to the hapten diphenylcyclopropenone (DPC). The source is a woman under 30 with alopecia areata. Some clones in this sample may be carry-over from other donors' samples.

This clonotype has only a few counts. This chain joins TRBV20-1 and TRBJ1-5; perhaps TRBD1 as D (5 bases). CDR1 is DFQATT, CDR2 SNEGSKA, per germline (reference sequence). The CDR3 runs to 15 residues. Trimming shortened V by 5 bases and J by 4 bases, and 18 bases separated the two germline ends. The CDR3 DNA follows: TGCAGTGCTTCCCATGAGAGGGGTCGAAATCAGCCCCAGCATTTT. Protein sequence: CSASHERGRNQPQHF.

This clonotype was counted at least ten times. The V and J genes are TRBV29-1 and TRBJ2-2; D is undetermined. Looked up from germline, CDR1 is SQVTM and CDR2 is ANQGSEA. The CDR3 spans 10 residues. Trimming pared 5 bases from V and 6 bases from J, leaving 4 bases between. The CDR3 protein is CSVRAGELFF. The CDR3 nucleotides read TGCAGCGTTAGGGCCGGGGAGCTGTTTTTT.

There are many counts of this clonotype. CDR3 region: CSADPPEGTDTQYF. CDR3 in DNA: TGCAGTGCCGATCCCCCGGAGGGCACAGATACGCAGTATTTT. The chain combines TRBV20-1 with TRBJ2-3; D possibly corresponds to TRBD2 (5 bases). There are 14 residues in the CDR3. Germline V gene sequence: CDR1 DFQATT, CDR2 SNEGSKA (reference sequence). V was trimmed by 6 bases and J by 1 base, leaving 14 bases between them.

V is TRBV5-5 and J is TRBJ2-7; 7 bases fit TRBD1. The V and J ends lost 2 bases and 11 bases, in that order; junction bases with no gene match: 7. This CDR3 comprises 12 residues. CDR1 is SGHKS, CDR2 YYEKEE, per germline (reference sequence). As DNA, the CDR3 is TGTGCCAGCAGCTTATCAGTCGACAGGGAGTACTTC. This encodes CASSLSVDREYF. Supplemented by reference TRBV5-5 and TRBJ2-7, the full variable domain reads DAGVTQSPTHLIKTRGQQVTLRCSPISGHKSVSWYQQVLGQGPQFIFQYYEKEERGRGNFPDRFSARQFPNYSSELNVNALLLGDSALYLCASSLSVDREYFGPGTRLTVT.

This clonotype was counted at least ten times. This sequence joins TRBV7-2 and TRBJ1-2; D is ambiguous. CDR1 and CDR2 (germline): SGHTA, FQGNSA. The CDR3 consists of 14 residues. Trimming cost V 1 base and J 8 bases, with 14 bases left between them. CDR3 sequence (DNA): TGTGCCAGCAGCTTAGGTCTAGGGCTAAGAGGCTACACCTTC. As protein: CASSLGLGLRGYTF.

This chain uses TRBV6-2 or TRBV6-3 with TRBJ2-3; D remains ambiguous. V lost 2 bases and J lost 5, with 8 bases in between. The CDR3 is made up of 13 amino acids. Germline values: CDR1 MNHEY, CDR2 SVGEGT. DNA for the CDR3: TGTGCCAGCAGTTACGTCGCTAGAGATACGCAGTATTTT. It encodes CASSYVARDTQYF.

This clonotype has more than one count but fewer than ten. This chain connects TRBV2 to TRBJ1-5; a weak D match, TRBD1 (5 bases). CDR1 is SNHLY, CDR2 FYNNEI, per germline. CDR3 size: 15 residues. Trimming cost V 2 bases and J 6 bases, with 14 bases left between them. CDR3 bases: TGTGCCAGCAGTGAAAGTCCTGGGCAGGGTCAGCCCCAGCATTTT. The encoded protein is CASSESPGQGQPQHF.

V is TRBV4-3 and J is TRBJ1-2; the match to TRBD1 covers 10 bases. The CDR3 contains 14 residues. J gave up 7 bases and V 4 bases, and 6 bases lay outside the gene matches. Germline V lookup: CDR1 LGHNA, CDR2 YSLEER. CDR3 sequence reads: CASSPGQGPTGYTF. CDR3 nucleotide sequence: TGCGCCAGCAGCCCGGGACAGGGGCCGACTGGCTACACCTTC.

The chain uses TRBV20-1 and TRBJ2-7; possible D gene TRBD2, 6 bases. The CDR3 covers 15 residues. Trimming pared 1 base from V and 6 bases from J, leaving 19 bases between. From germline, CDR1 is DFQATT and CDR2 SNEGSKA (reference sequence). DNA of the CDR3: TGCAGTGCTAGAGGGTACCGGGACTCACTTAGCGAGCAGTACTTC. Translating it yields CSARGYRDSLSEQYF.

The genes are TRBV10-3 and TRBJ1-1; D remains ambiguous. The V end was cut by 4 bases, the J end by 4 bases, with 10 bases between. The CDR3 is 13 residues long. Per germline, CDR1 ENHRY and CDR2 SYGVKD. The CDR3 DNA is TGTGCCATCAGTGCCTTGATGGGCACTGAAGCTTTCTTT. Translation: CAISALMGTEAFF.

This clonotype appeared many times. The V call is TRBV6-6, the J call TRBJ2-1; no reliable D call. The CDR3 extends over 14 amino acids. Germline V lookup: CDR1 MNHNY, CDR2 SVGAGI (reference sequence). The V gene lost 5 bases and the J gene lost 2 bases, with 10 bases spanning the gap. For the CDR3, the DNA is TGTGCCAGCAGTCCGGCAAGTACCTACAATGAGCAGTTCTTC. Its protein is CASSPASTYNEQFF.

V and J are TRBV7-3 and TRBJ2-3; 7 bases agree with TRBD2. Germline CDR1 reads SGHTA; CDR2 reads FQGTGA. After removal of 2 bases from V and 5 bases from J, the junction contained 1 base not matched to a gene. The CDR3 has 13 amino acids. The DNA for the CDR3 is TGTGCCAGCAGCTTATCGGGAGGAGATACGCAGTATTTT. Amino acids: CASSLSGGDTQYF.

The gene calls are TRBV12-3 or TRBV12-4 and TRBJ1-5; possibly TRBD1 for D (5 bases). This CDR3 comprises 13 residues. The germline V and J ends were trimmed by 8 bases and 3 bases, with 11 bases remaining between them. The CDR3 here is CASGWGVNQPQHF. The DNA of the CDR3 is TGTGCCAGCGGGTGGGGGGTCAATCAGCCCCAGCATTTT.

In this sample, this clonotype is medium-sized (0.01 to 0.1%). V gene TRBV29-1 combines with J gene TRBJ1-2; perhaps TRBD1 as D (5 bases). The CDR3 length is 15 residues. Germline CDR1 and CDR2: SQVTM and ANQGSEA. The V and J ends lost 6 bases and 8 bases respectively, with 25 bases between them. The CDR3 spells CSVFLGTVRNWGYTF. For the CDR3, the DNA is TGCAGCGTGTTTCTGGGGACTGTCCGGAATTGGGGCTACACCTTC.

This rearrangement joins TRBV6-6 to TRBJ2-7; TRBD1 aligns across 7 bases. The CDR3 totals 13 residues. Germline CDR1 reads MNHNY; CDR2 reads SVGAGI (reference sequence). The junction had 13 bases not matched to a gene; V was cut back by 10 bases and J by 7 bases. The CDR3 sequence: CATAKVQGLEQYF. For the CDR3, the DNA is TGTGCCACCGCCAAGGTACAGGGGCTGGAGCAGTACTTC.

This clonotype was observed a few times. This chain uses TRBV7-2 with TRBJ1-1, with 9 bases fitting TRBD1. V trimming: 0 bases; J trimming: 7 bases; junction bases outside the gene matches: 3. This CDR3 has 14 amino acids. Looked up from germline, CDR1 is SGHTA and CDR2 is FQGNSA. The CDR3 reads CASSLALDRGEAFF. The CDR3, as DNA: TGTGCCAGCAGCTTAGCTTTGGACAGGGGTGAAGCTTTCTTT.

In its sample, this clonotype was seen a few times. The genes are TRBV19 and TRBJ2-5; 9 nucleotides align to TRBD2. The CDR3 runs 17 residues. Germline-derived CDR1 and CDR2 are LNHDA and SQIVND (reference sequence). V gave up 4 bases and J gave up 1 base; unmatched junction bases: 10. The CDR3 loop reads CASSKAPSGTIQETQYF. The CDR3 DNA reads TGTGCCAGTAGTAAAGCGCCTAGCGGGACAATCCAAGAGACCCAGTACTTC.

There are many counts of this clonotype. The chain links TRBV7-2 to TRBJ1-4; D gene ambiguous. The V end lost 2 bases, the J end lost 1 base, and 8 bases lay between the germline ends. The CDR3 is made up of 15 amino acids. Germline CDR1 SGHTA, CDR2 FQGNSA. The CDR3 DNA reads TGTGCCAGCAGCTTATTGAAGGGAACTAATGAAAAACTGTTTTTT. Its translation is CASSLLKGTNEKLFF.

This clonotype was recorded once. The chain carries TRBV6-2 or TRBV6-3 and TRBJ2-1; 14 nucleotides match TRBD2. This CDR3 contains 16 residues. Germline V lookup: CDR1 MNHEY, CDR2 SVGEGT. With 6 bases clipped from V and 7 bases from J, the junction kept 8 bases outside the gene matches. CDR3 sequence reads: CASSSWTSGRNNEQFF. Here the CDR3 DNA reads TGTGCCAGCAGCTCCTGGACTAGCGGGAGGAATAATGAGCAGTTCTTC.

The chain links TRBV29-1 to TRBJ1-1; D is uncertain. Trimming took 7 bases from V and 0 from J, leaving 9 bases between them. Germline V gene sequence: CDR1 SQVTM, CDR2 ANQGSEA. The CDR3 covers 12 residues. CDR3 loop: CSAQELNTEAFF. The DNA for the CDR3 is TGCAGCGCTCAGGAGCTGAACACTGAAGCTTTCTTT.

This clonotype was observed a few times. The chain is built from TRBV12-3 or TRBV12-4 and TRBJ1-2, with no clear D. V lost 7 bases to trimming and J lost 2 bases, with 14 bases between them. The CDR3 totals 14 residues. The CDR3 sequence is CASTLGLPNYGYTF. CDR3 in DNA: TGTGCCAGCACTCTAGGACTGCCCAACTATGGCTACACCTTC.

The V call is TRBV25-1, the J call TRBJ2-7, with 7 nucleotides matching TRBD1. CDR3 size: 12 residues. Looked up from germline, CDR1 is MGHDK and CDR2 is SYGVNS. Germline trimming cut 9 bases from V and 3 bases from J; bases unmatched to any gene: 5. The CDR3 sequence is CASTPGGYEQYF. In DNA, the CDR3 is TGTGCCAGTACGCCAGGGGGCTACGAGCAGTACTTC.

This clonotype has a handful of counts. V and J are TRBV19 and TRBJ2-1; D perhaps matches TRBD1 (5 bases). From germline, CDR1 is LNHDA and CDR2 SQIVND (reference sequence). The V gene lost 5 bases and the J gene lost 6 bases, with 14 bases spanning the gap. The CDR3 spans 14 residues. CDR3 amino acids: CASSWGGPTNEQFF. The DNA for the CDR3 is TGTGCCAGTAGTTGGGGCGGTCCTACCAATGAGCAGTTCTTC. Full variable domain (remainder filled in from reference TRBV19 and TRBJ2-1): DGGITQSPKYLFRKEGQNVTLSCEQNLNHDAMYWYRQDPGQGLRLIYYSQIVNDFQKGDIAEGYSVSREKKESFPLTVTSAQKNPTAFYLCASSWGGPTNEQFFGPGTRLTVL.

V is TRBV7-9 and J is TRBJ1-5; possibly TRBD1 for D (6 bases). Germline V gene sequence: CDR1 SEHNR, CDR2 FQNEAQ (reference sequence). The CDR3 covers 13 residues. The V gene lost 3 bases and the J gene lost 5 bases, with 8 bases spanning the gap. The CDR3 bases are TGTGCCAGCAGCTTTTGGGGGCATCAGCCCCAGCATTTT. Translated, it gives CASSFWGHQPQHF.

V usage is TRBV12-5 and J usage is TRBJ1-1, with unresolved D. V gave up 1 base and J gave up 0 bases, with 6 bases separating them. The CDR3 consists of 14 residues. CDR1 LGHNT and CDR2 FRNRAP come from the germline V gene. For the CDR3, the DNA is TGTGCTAGTGGTTTGGGGACTGTGAACACTGAAGCTTTCTTT. It is translated as CASGLGTVNTEAFF.

The chain is built from TRBV27 and TRBJ2-2; D perhaps matches TRBD1 (6 bases). The V gene's germline CDR1 is MNHEY and CDR2 SMNVEV (reference sequence). Trimming shortened V by 5 bases and J by 4 bases, and 20 bases separated the two germline ends. The CDR3 sequence is 17 residues long. CDR3 bases: TGTGCCAGCAGTATGGGCGCAGGGGTTCTAGGCACCGGGGAGCTGTTTTTT. The encoded protein is CASSMGAGVLGTGELFF.